These 18 T cell receptor beta chains were all obtained from the same sample, sequenced in a study of cytomegalovirus exposure and HLA in healthy donors listed by TCRdb under 2017. Libraries were built with the immunoSEQ multiplex PCR assay. A mixture of 60 forward primers for TCR Vbeta segments and 13 reverse primers for TCR Jbeta segments was used in the multiplex PCR. The clones in this table, taken by TCRdb from immuneACCESS, are in-frame only. Not every clone is retained; where verified, under half of the shortfall comes from an unresolved V gene, and the cause of the rest is unknown. The sample table lists 100,000 to 150,000 clones, 15% to 20% of them with a count of one. The ten largest clonotypes hold approximately 2.9% of the sample. Sequenced input: PBMCs. These receptors all come from a female donor in good health and CMV-seropositive.

The chain is built from TRBV10-1 and TRBJ1-6; D is uncertain. The CDR3 spans 12 residues. V lost 5 bases and J 7 bases, leaving 6 bases between the germline ends. Germline CDR1 WNHNN, CDR2 SYGVQD (reference sequence). CDR3 protein: CASSYGNSPLHF. CDR3 nucleotides: TGCGCCAGCAGTTACGGGAATTCACCCCTCCACTTT.

This chain joins TRBV7-2 and TRBJ2-7; D may be TRBD2 (5 bases). V was clipped by 5 bases and J by 3 bases, with 14 bases between them. Germline CDR1 SGHTA, CDR2 FQGNSA. The CDR3 is 14 amino acids. Here the CDR3 reads CASSPRSGRYEQYF. The CDR3 DNA is TGTGCCAGCAGCCCCAGGAGCGGTCGCTACGAGCAGTACTTC.

The genes are TRBV9 and TRBJ2-5; no definite D call. Trimming removed 1 base from V and 0 bases from J, with 10 bases in between. The CDR3 sequence is 15 residues long. In germline, CDR1 is SGDLS, CDR2 YYNGEE. The CDR3 DNA reads TGTGCCAGCAGCGTAAGCATTACAGACCAAGAGACCCAGTACTTC. It encodes CASSVSITDQETQYF. The complete variable domain, with remaining parts taken from reference TRBV9 and TRBJ2-5, reads DSGVTQTPKHLITATGQRVTLRCSPRSGDLSVYWYQQSLDQGLQFLIQYYNGEERAKGNILERFSAQQFPDLHSELNLSSLELGDSALYFCASSVSITDQETQYFGPGTRLLVL.

This chain connects TRBV25-1 to TRBJ2-3; 9 nucleotides agree with TRBD2. The CDR3 has 14 amino acids. Per the germline V gene, CDR1 is MGHDK and CDR2 is SYGVNS. With V trimmed by 7 bases and J by 4 bases, 6 bases remained unmatched. The CDR3 DNA follows: TGTGCCAGCAACTTTGCGGGGGGGCCAGATACGCAGTATTTT. Encoded protein: CASNFAGGPDTQYF.

The chain carries TRBV4-2 and TRBJ2-7; TRBD2 might be the D (6 bases). Germline-derived CDR1 and CDR2 are LGHNA and YNFKEQ. The CDR3 is 16 amino acids. With 1 base removed from V and 2 bases from J, the gap between germline ends came to 15 bases. The CDR3 sequence: CASSQVLGGGTYEQYF. As DNA, the CDR3 is TGTGCCAGCAGCCAAGTGCTGGGAGGAGGAACCTACGAGCAGTACTTC.

This chain uses TRBV9 with TRBJ2-5; 10 bases are a match to TRBD2. The junction had 12 bases not matched to a gene; V was cut back by 0 bases and J by 4 bases. This CDR3 is built from 18 residues. Germline V gives CDR1 SGDLS, CDR2 YYNGEE. In nucleotides, the CDR3 is TGTGCCAGCAGCGTAGCTCGTACTAGCGGGGAAGGTGGAGAGACCCAGTACTTC. It translates to CASSVARTSGEGGETQYF.

This clone was detected only a few times. The genes are TRBV7-6 and TRBJ2-3, with 12 bases identical to TRBD2. This CDR3 region has 20 residues. Unmatched junction bases numbered 11, after V lost 0 bases and J lost 1 base. CDR1 and CDR2 from the germline V gene are SGHVS and FNYEAQ. The CDR3 reads CASSLAPTSGGRLGTDTQYF. The DNA of the CDR3 is TGTGCCAGCAGCTTAGCTCCGACTAGCGGGGGCCGTTTAGGCACAGATACGCAGTATTTT. The variable domain in full, completed from reference TRBV7-6 and TRBJ2-3, reads GAGVSQSPRYKVTKRGQDVALRCDPISGHVSLYWYRQALGQGPEFLTYFNYEAQQDKSGLPNDRFSAERPEGSISTLTIQRTEQRDSAMYRCASSLAPTSGGRLGTDTQYFGPGTRLTVL.

This clone was counted between two and nine times. V usage is TRBV4-1 and J usage is TRBJ2-5; 10 bases match TRBD2. The CDR3 is 15 amino acids. Germline V gene lookup returns CDR1 MGHRA and CDR2 YSYEKL. V was pared by 4 bases and J by 7 bases, with 9 bases of the junction left unmatched. This CDR3 reads CASSLLAGESGTQYF. In DNA form, the CDR3 reads TGCGCCAGCAGCCTCCTAGCGGGAGAATCAGGGACCCAGTACTTC.

J is TRBJ2-7 and V is TRBV14; 9 positions agree with TRBD2. Per the germline V gene, CDR1 is SGHDN and CDR2 is FVKESK. The CDR3 consists of 16 residues. The trim removed 3 bases at V and 0 bases at J, leaving 6 bases unmatched. The CDR3 DNA follows: TGTGCCAGCAGCCAGAAGAGCGGGAGGTACTCCTACGAGCAGTACTTC. This sequence encodes CASSQKSGRYSYEQYF.

In its sample, this clone was seen a few times. This chain uses TRBV7-9 with TRBJ2-3; D is unresolved. CDR3 length: 11 amino acids. Germline CDR1 SEHNR, CDR2 FQNEAQ (reference sequence). The V gene lost 8 bases and the J gene lost 2 bases, with 5 bases spanning the gap. The CDR3 sequence is CASGITDTQYF. The CDR3 nucleotides are TGTGCCAGCGGCATCACAGATACGCAGTATTTT. The entire variable domain, with the rest obtained from reference TRBV7-9 and TRBJ2-3, is as follows: DTGVSQNPRHKITKRGQNVTFRCDPISEHNRLYWYRQTLGQGPEFLTYFQNEAQLEKSRLLSDRFSAERPKGSFSTLEIQRTEQGDSAMYLCASGITDTQYFGPGTRLTVL.

V gene TRBV15 combines with J gene TRBJ1-2; D is unclear. Trimming took off 0 bases at V and 1 base at J, with 3 bases between the two ends. The CDR3 is 13 amino acids. Germline lookup yields CDR1 LNHNV and CDR2 YYDKDF (reference sequence). CDR3 sequence (DNA): TGTGCCACCAGCAGAGACCTTAACTATGGCTACACCTTC. Amino acid sequence: CATSRDLNYGYTF.

V gene TRBV29-1 combines with J gene TRBJ2-3; TRBD2 agrees at 9 bases. This CDR3 region has 14 residues. The V and J ends lost 6 bases and 5 bases, in that order; junction bases with no gene match: 9. The germline gives CDR1 SQVTM, CDR2 ANQGSEA. CDR3 bases: TGCAGCGTGCCCACTAGCGGGTGGGGAGATACGCAGTATTTT. Its protein product is CSVPTSGWGDTQYF.

This clone occurred a few times. The chain carries TRBV7-9 and TRBJ2-5; TRBD2 matches at 9 bases. The V gene's germline CDR1 is SEHNR and CDR2 FQNEAQ (reference sequence). V gave up 1 base and J gave up 2 bases; unmatched junction bases: 5. This CDR3 has 16 amino acids. The CDR3 spells CASSLGGRGRQETQYF. Written as DNA, the CDR3 is TGTGCCAGCAGCTTAGGCGGGAGGGGGAGGCAAGAGACCCAGTACTTC.

V usage is TRBV11-2 and J usage is TRBJ1-1; unclear D gene. CDR3 size: 16 residues. Per the germline V gene, CDR1 is SGHAT and CDR2 is FQNNGV. Trimming pared 0 bases from V and 4 bases from J, leaving 15 bases between. In DNA, the CDR3 is TGTGCCAGCAGCTTAGAAGGAGGGAAATACGCCACTGAAGCTTTCTTT. This gives the protein CASSLEGGKYATEAFF.

CDR3 sequence (DNA): TGTGCCAGCAGTTATTCTTCTACCCCTTACGAGCAGTACTTC. Translation gives CASSYSSTPYEQYF. This chain links TRBV6-5 with TRBJ2-7; D is undetermined. CDR1 and CDR2 (germline): MNHEY, SVGAGI. The CDR3 extends over 14 amino acids. V was clipped by 3 bases and J by 4 bases, with 13 bases between them.

V gene TRBV19 combines with J gene TRBJ1-4, with 7 bases aligning to TRBD1. The CDR3 is 15 amino acids. J was trimmed by 5 bases and V by 5 bases; bases with no gene match: 8. Germline CDR1 and CDR2: LNHDA and SQIVND (reference sequence). The CDR3 sequence is CASSVPRGANEKLFF. CDR3 DNA sequence: TGTGCCAGTAGTGTTCCCAGGGGGGCGAATGAAAAACTGTTTTTT.

This chain connects TRBV9 to TRBJ1-2, with D tentatively TRBD1 (6 bases). Trimming removed 2 bases at V and 4 bases at J, with 12 bases between. Germline V gene lookup returns CDR1 SGDLS and CDR2 YYNGEE. The CDR3 loop spans 14 amino acids. The CDR3 protein is CASSVGDTTYGYTF. The CDR3 bases are TGTGCCAGCAGCGTGGGGGACACGACCTATGGCTACACCTTC.

V gene TRBV7-2 combines with J gene TRBJ2-7, with TRBD1 matching 9 bases. Germline-derived CDR1 and CDR2 are SGHTA and FQGNSA. J was trimmed by 4 bases and V by 4 bases; bases with no gene match: 8. This CDR3 contains 15 residues. CDR3 region: CASSSTPGTGYEQYF. The CDR3 DNA reads TGTGCCAGCAGCTCAACTCCCGGGACAGGGTACGAGCAGTACTTC.